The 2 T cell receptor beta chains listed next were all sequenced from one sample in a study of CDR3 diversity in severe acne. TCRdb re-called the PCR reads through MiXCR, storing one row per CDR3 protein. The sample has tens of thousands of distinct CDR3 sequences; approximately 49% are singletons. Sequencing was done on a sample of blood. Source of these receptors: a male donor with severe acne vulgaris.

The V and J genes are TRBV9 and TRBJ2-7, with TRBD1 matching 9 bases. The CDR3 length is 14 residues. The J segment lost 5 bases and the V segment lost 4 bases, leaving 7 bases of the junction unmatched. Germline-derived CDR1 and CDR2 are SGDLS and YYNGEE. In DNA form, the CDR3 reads TGTGCCAGCAGCCCCAGACAGGGGGGCGACGAGCAGTACTTC. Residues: CASSPRQGGDEQYF. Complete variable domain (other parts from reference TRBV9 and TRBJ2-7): DSGVTQTPKHLITATGQRVTLRCSPRSGDLSVYWYQQSLDQGLQFLIQYYNGEERAKGNILERFSAQQFPDLHSELNLSSLELGDSALYFCASSPRQGGDEQYFGPGTRLTVT.

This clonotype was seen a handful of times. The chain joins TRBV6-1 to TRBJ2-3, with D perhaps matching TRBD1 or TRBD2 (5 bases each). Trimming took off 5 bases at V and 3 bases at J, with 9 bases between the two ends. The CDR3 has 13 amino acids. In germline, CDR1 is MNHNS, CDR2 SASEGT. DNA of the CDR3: TGTGCCAGCAGTCGGGACCGGACAGATACGCAGTATTTT. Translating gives CASSRDRTDTQYF.